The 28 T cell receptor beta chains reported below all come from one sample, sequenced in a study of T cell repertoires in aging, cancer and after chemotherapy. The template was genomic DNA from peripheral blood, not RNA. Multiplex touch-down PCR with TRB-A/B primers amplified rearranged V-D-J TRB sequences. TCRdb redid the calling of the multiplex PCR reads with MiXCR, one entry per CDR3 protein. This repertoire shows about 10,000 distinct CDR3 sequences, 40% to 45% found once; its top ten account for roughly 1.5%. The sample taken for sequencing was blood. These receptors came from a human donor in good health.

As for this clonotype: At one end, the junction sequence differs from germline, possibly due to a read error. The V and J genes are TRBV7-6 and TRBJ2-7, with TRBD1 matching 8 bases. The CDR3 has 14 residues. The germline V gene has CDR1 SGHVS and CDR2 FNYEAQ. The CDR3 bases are TGTGCCAGCAGCCCCCAGGGGGCCGCCGACGAGCAGTACTTT. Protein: CASSPQGAADEQYF.

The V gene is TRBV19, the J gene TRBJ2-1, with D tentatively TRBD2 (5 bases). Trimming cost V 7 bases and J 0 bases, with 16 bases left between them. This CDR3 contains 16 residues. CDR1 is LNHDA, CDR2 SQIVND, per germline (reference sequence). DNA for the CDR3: TGTGCCAGTAACCATGCAGCGGTGAGCTCCTACAATGAGCAGTTCTTC. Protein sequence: CASNHAAVSSYNEQFF.

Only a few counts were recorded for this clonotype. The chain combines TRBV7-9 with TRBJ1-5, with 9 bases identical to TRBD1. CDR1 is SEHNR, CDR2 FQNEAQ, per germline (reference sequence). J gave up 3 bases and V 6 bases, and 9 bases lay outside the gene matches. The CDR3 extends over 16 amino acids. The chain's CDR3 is CASSPNTGGLNQPQHF. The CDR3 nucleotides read TGTGCCAGCAGTCCAAACACAGGGGGCCTCAATCAGCCCCAGCATTTT.

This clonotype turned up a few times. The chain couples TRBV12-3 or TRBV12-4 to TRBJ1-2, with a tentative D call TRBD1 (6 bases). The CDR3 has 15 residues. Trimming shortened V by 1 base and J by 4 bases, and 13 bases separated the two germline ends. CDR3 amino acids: CASSLGIQGVYGYTF. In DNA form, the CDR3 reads TGTGCCAGCAGTTTAGGGATACAGGGTGTCTATGGCTACACCTTC.

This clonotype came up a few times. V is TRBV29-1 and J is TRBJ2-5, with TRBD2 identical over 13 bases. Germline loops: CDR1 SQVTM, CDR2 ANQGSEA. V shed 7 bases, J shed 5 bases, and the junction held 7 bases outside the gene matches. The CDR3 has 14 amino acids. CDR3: CSALLAGGYETQYF. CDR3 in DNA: TGCAGCGCATTACTAGCGGGGGGGTATGAGACCCAGTACTTC.

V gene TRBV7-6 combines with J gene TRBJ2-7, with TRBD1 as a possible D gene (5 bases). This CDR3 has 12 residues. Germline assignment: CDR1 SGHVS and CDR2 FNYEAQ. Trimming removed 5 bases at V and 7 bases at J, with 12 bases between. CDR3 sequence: CASSLQGKEQYF. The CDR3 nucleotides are TGTGCCAGCAGCCTTCAGGGAAAAGAGCAGTACTTC.

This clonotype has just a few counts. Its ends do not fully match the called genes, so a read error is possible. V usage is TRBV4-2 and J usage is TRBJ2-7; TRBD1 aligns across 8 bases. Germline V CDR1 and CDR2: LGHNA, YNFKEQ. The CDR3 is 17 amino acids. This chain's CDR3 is CASSQEDRDGLGYEQYF. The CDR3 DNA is TGCGCCAGCAGCCAAGAGGACAGGGACGGATTGGGCTACGAGCAGTACTTC.

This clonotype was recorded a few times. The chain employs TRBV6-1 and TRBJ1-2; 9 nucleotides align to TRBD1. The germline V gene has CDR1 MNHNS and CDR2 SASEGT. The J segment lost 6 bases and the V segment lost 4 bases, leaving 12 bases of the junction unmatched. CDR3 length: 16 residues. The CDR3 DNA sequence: TGTGCCAGCAGTGCTAGTGCCCTGGGACAGGGCAATGGCTACACCTTC. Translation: CASSASALGQGNGYTF.

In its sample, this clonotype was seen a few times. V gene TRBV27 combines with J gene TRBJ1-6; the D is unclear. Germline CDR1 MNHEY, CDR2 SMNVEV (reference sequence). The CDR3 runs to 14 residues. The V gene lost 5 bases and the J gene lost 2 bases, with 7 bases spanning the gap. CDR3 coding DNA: TGTGCCAGCAGTATCCAACCCTATAATTCACCCCTCCACTTT. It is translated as CASSIQPYNSPLHF.

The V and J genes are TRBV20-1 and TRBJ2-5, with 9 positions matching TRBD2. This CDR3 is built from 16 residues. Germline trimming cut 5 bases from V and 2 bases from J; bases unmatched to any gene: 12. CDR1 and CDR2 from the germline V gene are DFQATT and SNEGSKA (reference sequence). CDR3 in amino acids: CSAGDLGLAGQETQYF. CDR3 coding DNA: TGCAGTGCTGGCGACTTGGGACTAGCTGGACAAGAGACCCAGTACTTC.

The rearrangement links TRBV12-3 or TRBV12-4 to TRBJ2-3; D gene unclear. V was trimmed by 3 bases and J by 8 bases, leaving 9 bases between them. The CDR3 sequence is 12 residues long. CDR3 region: CASSFPLGTQYF. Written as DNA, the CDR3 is TGTGCCAGCAGTTTTCCGCTCGGTACGCAGTATTTT.

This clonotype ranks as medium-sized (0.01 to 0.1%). CDR3 loop: CSVAHSNQPQHF. The CDR3 DNA reads as TGCAGCGTTGCCCATAGCAATCAGCCCCAGCATTTT. The chain joins TRBV29-1 to TRBJ1-5; D gene unclear. CDR3 size: 12 residues. Trimming stripped 4 bases from V and 0 bases from J, with 4 bases between. Germline CDR1 SQVTM, CDR2 ANQGSEA.

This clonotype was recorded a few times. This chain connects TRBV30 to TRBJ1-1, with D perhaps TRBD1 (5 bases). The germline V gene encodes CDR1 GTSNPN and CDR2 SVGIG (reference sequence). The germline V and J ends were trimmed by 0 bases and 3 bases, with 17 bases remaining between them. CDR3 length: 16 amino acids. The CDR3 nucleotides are TGTGCCTGGAGTGTATTAAGGATCTCCAGGGACACTGAAGCTTTCTTT. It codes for CAWSVLRISRDTEAFF.

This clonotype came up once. The CDR3 sequence is CASSYFTGGDIQYF. Written as DNA, the CDR3 is TGTGCCAGCAGTTACTTTACGGGGGGGGACATTCAGTACTTC. The rearrangement links TRBV6-6 to TRBJ2-4, with TRBD2 matching 8 bases. Germline values: CDR1 MNHNY, CDR2 SVGAGI (reference sequence). V lost 1 base and J lost 8; bases outside the gene matches: 4. The CDR3 totals 14 residues.

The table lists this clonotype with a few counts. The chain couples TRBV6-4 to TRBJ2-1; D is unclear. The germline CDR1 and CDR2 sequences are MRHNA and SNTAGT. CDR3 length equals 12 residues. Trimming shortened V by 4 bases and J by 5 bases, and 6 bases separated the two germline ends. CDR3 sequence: CASSGPNNEQFF. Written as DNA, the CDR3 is TGTGCCAGCAGTGGGCCAAACAATGAGCAGTTCTTC.

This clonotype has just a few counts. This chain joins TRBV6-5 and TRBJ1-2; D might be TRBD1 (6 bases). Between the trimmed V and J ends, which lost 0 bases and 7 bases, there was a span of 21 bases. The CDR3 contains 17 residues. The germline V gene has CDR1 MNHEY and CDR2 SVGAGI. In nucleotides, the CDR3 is TGTGCCAGCAGTTACTCGGGGACACAGAACCTCGATGGTGGCTACACCTTC. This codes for CASSYSGTQNLDGGYTF.

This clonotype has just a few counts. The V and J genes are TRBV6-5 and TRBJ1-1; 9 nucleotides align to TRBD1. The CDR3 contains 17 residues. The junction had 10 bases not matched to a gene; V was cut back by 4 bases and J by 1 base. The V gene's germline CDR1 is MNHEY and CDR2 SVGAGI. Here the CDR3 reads CASSSKGTGRWNTEAFF. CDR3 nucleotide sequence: TGTGCCAGCAGTTCGAAGGGGACAGGGAGATGGAACACTGAAGCTTTCTTT.

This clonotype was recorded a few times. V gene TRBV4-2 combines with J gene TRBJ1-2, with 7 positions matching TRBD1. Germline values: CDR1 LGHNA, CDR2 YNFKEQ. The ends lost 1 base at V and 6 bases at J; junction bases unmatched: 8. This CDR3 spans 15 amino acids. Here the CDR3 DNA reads TGTGCCAGCAGCCAAGGAAATGGGCAGGGGGATGGCTACACCTTC. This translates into CASSQGNGQGDGYTF.

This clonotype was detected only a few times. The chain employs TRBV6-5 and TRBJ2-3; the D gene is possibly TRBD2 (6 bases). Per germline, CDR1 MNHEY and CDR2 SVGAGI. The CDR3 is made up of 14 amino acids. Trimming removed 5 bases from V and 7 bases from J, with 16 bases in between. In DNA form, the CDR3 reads TGTGCCAGCAGTGTCGAGGCTAGCGTGCATACGCAGTATTTT. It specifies CASSVEASVHTQYF.

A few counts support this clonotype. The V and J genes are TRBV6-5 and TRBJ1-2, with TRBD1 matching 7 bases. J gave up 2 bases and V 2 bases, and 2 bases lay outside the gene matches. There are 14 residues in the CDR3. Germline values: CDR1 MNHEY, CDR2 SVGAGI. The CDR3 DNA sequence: TGTGCCAGCAGTTACCTACAGGGGAACTATGGCTACACCTTC. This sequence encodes CASSYLQGNYGYTF.

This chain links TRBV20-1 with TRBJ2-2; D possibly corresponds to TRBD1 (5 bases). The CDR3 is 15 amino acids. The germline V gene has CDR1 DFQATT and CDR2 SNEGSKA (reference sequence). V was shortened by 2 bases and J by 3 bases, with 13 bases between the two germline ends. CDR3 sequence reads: CSARLPDTYTGELFF. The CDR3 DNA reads TGCAGTGCTAGATTACCGGACACCTACACCGGGGAGCTGTTTTTT.

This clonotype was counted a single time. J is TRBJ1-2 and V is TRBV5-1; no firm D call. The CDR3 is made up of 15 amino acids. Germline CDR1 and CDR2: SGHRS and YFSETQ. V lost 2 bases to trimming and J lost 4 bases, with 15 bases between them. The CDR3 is CASSLELGLIYGYTF. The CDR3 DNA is TGCGCCAGCAGCTTAGAACTCGGACTGATCTATGGCTACACCTTC.

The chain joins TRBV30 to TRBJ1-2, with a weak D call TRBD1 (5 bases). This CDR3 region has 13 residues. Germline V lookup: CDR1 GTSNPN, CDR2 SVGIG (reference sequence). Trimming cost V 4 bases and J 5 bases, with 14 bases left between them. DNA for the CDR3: TGTGCCTGGACCCTGGGACGAGAATATGGCTACACCTTC. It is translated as CAWTLGREYGYTF.

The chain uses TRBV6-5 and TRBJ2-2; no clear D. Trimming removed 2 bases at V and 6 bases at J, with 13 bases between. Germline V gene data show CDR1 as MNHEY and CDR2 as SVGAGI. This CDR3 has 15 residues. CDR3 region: CASSYRFKAAGELFF. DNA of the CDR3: TGTGCCAGCAGTTACCGGTTCAAGGCGGCCGGGGAGCTGTTTTTT.

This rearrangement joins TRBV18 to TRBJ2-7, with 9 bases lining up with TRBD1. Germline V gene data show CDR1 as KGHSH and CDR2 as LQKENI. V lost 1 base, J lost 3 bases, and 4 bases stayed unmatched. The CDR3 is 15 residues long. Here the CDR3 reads CASSPQQGAGYEQYF. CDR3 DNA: TGTGCCAGCTCACCACAACAGGGGGCAGGCTACGAGCAGTACTTC.

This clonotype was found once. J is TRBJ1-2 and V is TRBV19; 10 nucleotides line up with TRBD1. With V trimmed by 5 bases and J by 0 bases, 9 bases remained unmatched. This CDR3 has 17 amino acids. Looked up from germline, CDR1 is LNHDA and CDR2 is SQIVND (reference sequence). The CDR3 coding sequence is TGTGCCAGTAGTGCCTACCGGGACAGGGGAGCTAACTATGGCTACACCTTC. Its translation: CASSAYRDRGANYGYTF.

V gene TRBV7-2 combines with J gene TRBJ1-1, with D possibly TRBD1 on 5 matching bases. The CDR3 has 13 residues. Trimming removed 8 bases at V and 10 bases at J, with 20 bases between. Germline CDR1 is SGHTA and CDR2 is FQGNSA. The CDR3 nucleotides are TGTGCCAGCGGCTACGAACGGAGGGACGGAGCTTTCTTT. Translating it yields CASGYERRDGAFF.

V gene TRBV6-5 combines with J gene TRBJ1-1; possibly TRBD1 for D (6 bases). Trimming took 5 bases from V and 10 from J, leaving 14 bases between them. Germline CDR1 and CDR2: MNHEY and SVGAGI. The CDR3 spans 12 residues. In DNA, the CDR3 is TGTGCCAGCAGTCACTACGACAGGATAGCTTTCTTT. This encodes CASSHYDRIAFF.